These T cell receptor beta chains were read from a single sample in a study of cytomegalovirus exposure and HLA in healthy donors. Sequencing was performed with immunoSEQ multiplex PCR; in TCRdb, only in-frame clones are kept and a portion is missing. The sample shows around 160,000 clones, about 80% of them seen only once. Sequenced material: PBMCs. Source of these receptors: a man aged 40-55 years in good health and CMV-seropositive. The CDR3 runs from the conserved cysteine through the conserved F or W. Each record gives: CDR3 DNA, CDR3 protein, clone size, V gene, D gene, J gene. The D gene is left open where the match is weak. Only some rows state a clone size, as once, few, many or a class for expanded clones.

DNA: TGCGCCAGCAGTCAAGGTTTAGGCAGGGAAGCTTTCTTT
CDR3: CASSQGLGREAFF
size: .
V: TRBV5-1
D: .
J: TRBJ1-1

DNA: TGTGCCAGCAGTTTAAGCGGTCCTGAGACTGAAGCTTTCTTT
CDR3: CASSLSGPETEAFF
size: few
V: TRBV28
D: .
J: TRBJ1-1

DNA: TGTGCCAGCGTACAATATCGTGGCTACACCTTC
CDR3: CASVQYRGYTF
size: .
V: TRBV7-9
D: .
J: TRBJ1-2

DNA: TGCGCCAGCAGCCCCTCGGGAAACACCATATATTTT
CDR3: CASSPSGNTIYF
size: few
V: TRBV5-1
D: .
J: TRBJ1-3

DNA: TGTGCCAGCAGCCCATTTTACGGGGCGGGGAGCACAGATACGCAGTATTTT
CDR3: CASSPFYGAGSTDTQYF
size: .
V: TRBV11-2
D: .
J: TRBJ2-3

DNA: TGTGCCAGCAGCGTAGGGTCCCTAGCGGCGTTTGGCGAGCAGTACTTC
CDR3: CASSVGSLAAFGEQYF
size: .
V: TRBV9
D: TRBD2
J: TRBJ2-7

DNA: TGCGCCAGCACCCACCCGGCTAGCGGTCAATACGAGCAGTACTTC
CDR3: CASTHPASGQYEQYF
size: .
V: TRBV10-2
D: TRBD2
J: TRBJ2-7

DNA: TGTGCCAGCAGCTTAGTAAGGTTCCGGGACACGGAAAGGAACACTGAAGCTTTCTTT
CDR3: CASSLVRFRDTERNTEAFF
size: .
V: TRBV11-2
D: .
J: TRBJ1-1

DNA: TGCAGTGGAAGGCGGGAGTATGAGCAGTTCTTC
CDR3: CSGRREYEQFF
size: .
V: TRBV20-1
D: TRBD2
J: TRBJ2-1

DNA: TGCGCCAGCAGCTTGGGGACATTGAGCTCCTACAATGAGCAGTTCTTC
CDR3: CASSLGTLSSYNEQFF
size: .
V: TRBV5-1
D: .
J: TRBJ2-1

DNA: TGTGCCACGCTAGCGGGAGGGATCACAGATACGCAGTATTTT
CDR3: CATLAGGITDTQYF
size: once
V: TRBV10-3
D: TRBD2
J: TRBJ2-3

DNA: TGTGCCAGCAGCTTGGGGTTAGCGGGAGACGGTGAGCAGTTCTTC
CDR3: CASSLGLAGDGEQFF
size: .
V: TRBV5-4
D: TRBD2
J: TRBJ2-1

DNA: TGTGCCAGCAGCTTAGGGGGACAGGGGGTGGGGAAGACCCAGTACTTC
CDR3: CASSLGGQGVGKTQYF
size: .
V: TRBV7-2
D: TRBD1
J: TRBJ2-5

DNA: TGTGCCAGCAGCCCGACAGGGGGCAACGAGCAGTACTTC
CDR3: CASSPTGGNEQYF
size: few
V: TRBV7-3
D: TRBD1
J: TRBJ2-7

DNA: TGTGCCAGCAGTTTTACAGGGGGATACGCAGATACGCAGTATTTT
CDR3: CASSFTGGYADTQYF
size: .
V: TRBV27
D: TRBD1
J: TRBJ2-3

DNA: TGTGCCAGCACCCTCGGGAGGGCCTTCTCCTACGAGCAGTACTTC
CDR3: CASTLGRAFSYEQYF
size: .
V: TRBV28
D: TRBD2
J: TRBJ2-7

DNA: TGTGCCAGCAGCTTAAAAGGGGGCAACACTGAAGCTTTCTTT
CDR3: CASSLKGGNTEAFF
size: .
V: TRBV7-2
D: TRBD1
J: TRBJ1-1

DNA: TGTGCCAGCTCACTAGTCACAGGGTATAACGAGCAGTACTTC
CDR3: CASSLVTGYNEQYF
size: .
V: TRBV18
D: .
J: TRBJ2-7

DNA: TGTGCCAGCAGCTTAGTGCGAGAGGAAGAGACCCAGTACTTC
CDR3: CASSLVREEETQYF
size: .
V: TRBV7-9
D: .
J: TRBJ2-5

DNA: TGTGCCAGCAGCTCCTTCAATCAGCCCCAGCATTTT
CDR3: CASSSFNQPQHF
size: .
V: TRBV7-2
D: .
J: TRBJ1-5

DNA: TGCGCCAGCAGCTTACAGGGGGCCTACGAGCAGTACTTC
CDR3: CASSLQGAYEQYF
size: .
V: TRBV5-1
D: TRBD1
J: TRBJ2-7

DNA: TGTGCCAGTAGTCCAGGATTCCCAAATGAGCAGTTCTTC
CDR3: CASSPGFPNEQFF
size: few
V: TRBV19
D: .
J: TRBJ2-1

DNA: TGTGCCAGCAGCTTAGGGGGCGGGGGAGGTCAAGAGACCCAGTACTTC
CDR3: CASSLGGGGGQETQYF
size: .
V: TRBV7-8
D: TRBD2
J: TRBJ2-5

DNA: TGTGCCAGCAGCTTATCAGGGAATAAGAATTCACCCCTCCACTTT
CDR3: CASSLSGNKNSPLHF
size: .
V: TRBV7-9
D: .
J: TRBJ1-6

DNA: TGCGCCAGCAGTTCCGCTTCTAGCGGGGGGATCCTTGATGAGCAGTTCTTC
CDR3: CASSSASSGGILDEQFF
size: .
V: TRBV5-1
D: TRBD2
J: TRBJ2-1

DNA: TGTGCCAGCAGCTTAGTAGGTCCCCAGGTATACACTGAAGCTTTCTTT
CDR3: CASSLVGPQVYTEAFF
size: .
V: TRBV11-2
D: .
J: TRBJ1-1

DNA: TGCGCCACCGCACCGGGACAGGGAAATGGAAACACCATATATTTT
CDR3: CATAPGQGNGNTIYF
size: .
V: TRBV5-1
D: TRBD1
J: TRBJ1-3

DNA: TGTGCCAGCAGCAACACCGAGAACTTC
CDR3: CASSNTENF
size: .
V: TRBV21-1
D: .
J: TRBJ2-7

DNA: TGTGCCAGCAATTTTCAGGGGGCTTTCGCTGAAGCTTTCTTT
CDR3: CASNFQGAFAEAFF
size: .
V: TRBV2
D: TRBD1
J: TRBJ1-1

DNA: TGCGCCAGCAGCCAAGCTGACAGCTCAACGCTGGGGGAGCAGTACTTC
CDR3: CASSQADSSTLGEQYF
size: once
V: TRBV4-1
D: .
J: TRBJ2-7

DNA: TGTGCCAGCTGGGGGACTAGTGGATATGAGCAGTTCTTC
CDR3: CASWGTSGYEQFF
size: .
V: TRBV6-1
D: TRBD2
J: TRBJ2-1

DNA: TGTGCCAGCAGCCGCCCGCGACAGGGTCGGAGCTACACCTTC
CDR3: CASSRPRQGRSYTF
size: .
V: TRBV5-4
D: TRBD1
J: TRBJ1-2

DNA: TGTGCCAGCAGCAGGTGGACTAGCGGGCAAGAGACCCAGTACTTC
CDR3: CASSRWTSGQETQYF
size: .
V: TRBV5-4
D: TRBD2
J: TRBJ2-5

DNA: TGTGCCAGTAGTATAGCCATACAGGGAAGTGGCTATGGCTACACCTTC
CDR3: CASSIAIQGSGYGYTF
size: .
V: TRBV19
D: .
J: TRBJ1-2

DNA: TGTGCCAGTAGTATAAGGGCAGGGTGGGTAGCCGGGGAGCTGTTTTTT
CDR3: CASSIRAGWVAGELFF
size: .
V: TRBV19
D: .
J: TRBJ2-2

DNA: TGCGCCAGCAGCCCGGGACAGTTTTCTTCACCCCTCCACTTT
CDR3: CASSPGQFSSPLHF
size: .
V: TRBV5-1
D: TRBD1
J: TRBJ1-6

DNA: TGTGCCAGTAGTATTCAGGGGGCTAATACTGAAGCTTTCTTT
CDR3: CASSIQGANTEAFF
size: .
V: TRBV19
D: TRBD1
J: TRBJ1-1

DNA: TGTGCCAGCAGCACCTATACCGGGGAGCTGTTTTTT
CDR3: CASSTYTGELFF
size: once
V: TRBV9
D: .
J: TRBJ2-2

DNA: TGTGCCAGCAGCTCGAGACTAGCGGGGTACACAGATACGCAGTATTTT
CDR3: CASSSRLAGYTDTQYF
size: few
V: TRBV13
D: TRBD2
J: TRBJ2-3

DNA: TGTGCCAGCAGTGCGCGGGAGCTCACAGATACGCAGTATTTT
CDR3: CASSARELTDTQYF
size: .
V: TRBV2
D: TRBD2
J: TRBJ2-3

DNA: TGTGCCAGCAGTACAGAGGCCAGGGGGACAGATACGCAGTATTTT
CDR3: CASSTEARGTDTQYF
size: .
V: TRBV28
D: TRBD1
J: TRBJ2-3

DNA: TGCGCCAGCAGCTTCGAAGCGGGAGGGTTGGCAGATACGCAGTATTTT
CDR3: CASSFEAGGLADTQYF
size: .
V: TRBV5-1
D: TRBD2
J: TRBJ2-3

DNA: TGTGCCAGTAGTATACGCCAGAACTACGAGCAGTACTTC
CDR3: CASSIRQNYEQYF
size: .
V: TRBV19
D: .
J: TRBJ2-7

DNA: TGTGCCAGCAGCCCCGGGACAGCCGGAAACACCATATATTTT
CDR3: CASSPGTAGNTIYF
size: .
V: TRBV7-6
D: TRBD1
J: TRBJ1-3

DNA: TGTGCCAGCAGCGCCAGGAGACTAGCGGGAGTAGAGACCCAGTACTTC
CDR3: CASSARRLAGVETQYF
size: .
V: TRBV2
D: TRBD2
J: TRBJ2-5

DNA: TGCAGCGTCATGGACAGGGGGCGTTATGGCTACACCTTC
CDR3: CSVMDRGRYGYTF
size: .
V: TRBV29-1
D: TRBD1
J: TRBJ1-2

DNA: TGTGCCAGTAGTATAAGCCTGGACAATGAGCAGTTCTTC
CDR3: CASSISLDNEQFF
size: few
V: TRBV19
D: .
J: TRBJ2-1

DNA: TGTGCCAGCAGCTTAGCGGACAGGGGATCCCAAGAGACCCAGTACTTC
CDR3: CASSLADRGSQETQYF
size: .
V: TRBV7-2
D: TRBD1
J: TRBJ2-5

DNA: TGTGCCAGCAGTGGGGAGACAAACATGGTAAACATTCAGTACTTC
CDR3: CASSGETNMVNIQYF
size: .
V: TRBV25-1
D: .
J: TRBJ2-4

DNA: TGTGCCAGCAGTGCGGAGGATGGGGAGACCCAGTACTTC
CDR3: CASSAEDGETQYF
size: .
V: TRBV2
D: .
J: TRBJ2-5

DNA: TGTGCCAGCACCTCGTTAGTCACTAGCGGGGAGACCCAGTACTTC
CDR3: CASTSLVTSGETQYF
size: .
V: TRBV28
D: TRBD2
J: TRBJ2-5

DNA: TGTGCCAGCAGCTTAGATTCCGAGGGAGGCCGGGAGCAGTACTTC
CDR3: CASSLDSEGGREQYF
size: .
V: TRBV11-3
D: .
J: TRBJ2-7

DNA: TGTGCCTGGAGTGTACAGGGTGCCGGGGAGCTGTTTTTT
CDR3: CAWSVQGAGELFF
size: .
V: TRBV30
D: .
J: TRBJ2-2

DNA: TGTGCCAGCAGCTACTCCGGGACATCTCGAGGAGAGACCCAGTACTTC
CDR3: CASSYSGTSRGETQYF
size: .
V: TRBV6-5
D: .
J: TRBJ2-5

DNA: TGCGCCAGCAGCAGACAACCGGGACAGGGATTAGACGGCTACACCTTC
CDR3: CASSRQPGQGLDGYTF
size: once
V: TRBV4-1
D: TRBD1
J: TRBJ1-2